The 15 T cell receptor beta chains presented below share a single source sample, sequenced in a study of cytomegalovirus exposure and HLA in healthy donors (dated by TCRdb to 2016 to 2017). The method was the immunoSEQ multiplex PCR assay. Sourced from immuneACCESS, this table was stored by TCRdb with only in-frame sequences that have V and J called. A share of the clones is absent; for the studies checked, an unresolved V gene accounts for under half, and the remainder has no known explanation. This sample has about 83,000 clones in its table, and approximately 96% of those were observed once. Together, the top ten hold about 1.3% of the sample. Sequencing input: PBMCs. The source of these receptors is a young woman in good health and CMV-seronegative.

V is TRBV27 and J is TRBJ2-7; no firm D call. Germline assignment: CDR1 MNHEY and CDR2 SMNVEV (reference sequence). V was pared by 0 bases and J by 1 base, with 7 bases between. The CDR3 spans 14 residues. The CDR3 protein is CASSLSFGSYEQYF. The DNA for the CDR3 is TGTGCCAGCAGTTTATCTTTCGGTTCCTACGAGCAGTACTTC.

The chain joins TRBV18 to TRBJ1-1; D gene uncertain. Germline V gene sequence: CDR1 KGHSH, CDR2 LQKENI. The CDR3 is made up of 15 amino acids. V lost 4 bases and J lost 0, with 12 bases in between. The DNA of the CDR3 is TGTGCCAGCTCACGAACAGTAGGTGTGAACACTGAAGCTTTCTTT. Translating it yields CASSRTVGVNTEAFF. Full variable domain (rest looked up from reference TRBV18 and TRBJ1-1): NAGVMQNPRHLVRRRGQEARLRCSPMKGHSHVYWYRQLPEEGLKFMVYLQKENIIDESGMPKERFSAEFPKEGPSILRIQQVVRGDSAAYFCASSRTVGVNTEAFFGQGTRLTVV.

This chain uses TRBV11-2 with TRBJ1-2, with 8 positions matching TRBD1. V lost 4 bases, J lost 4 bases, and 8 bases stayed unmatched. This CDR3 is built from 15 residues. The V gene's germline CDR1 is SGHAT and CDR2 FQNNGV. The CDR3 protein is CASSWGTGVIYGYTF. The CDR3, as DNA: TGTGCCAGCAGCTGGGGGACAGGTGTTATCTATGGCTACACCTTC.

The V gene is TRBV2, the J gene TRBJ2-7; TRBD1 agrees at 9 bases. This CDR3 has 15 amino acids. V was clipped by 7 bases and J by 0 bases; unmatched bases: 7. CDR1 is SNHLY and CDR2 is FYNNEI in the germline V gene. The DNA of the CDR3 is TGTGCCAGCACCAGGGGACAGGGCTTCTCCTACGAGCAGTACTTC. Translation gives CASTRGQGFSYEQYF.

This sequence joins TRBV10-2 and TRBJ2-7, with TRBD1 identical over 9 bases. The CDR3 extends over 14 amino acids. Losses at the gene ends were 7 bases for V and 3 bases for J; bases not matched to a gene: 7. Germline V CDR1 and CDR2: WSHSY, SAAADI. The CDR3 DNA is TGCGCCAGCATGTTCGGGACAGGGTTCTACGAGCAGTACTTC. Translation gives CASMFGTGFYEQYF.

The genes are TRBV10-1 and TRBJ2-2, with D unclear. CDR1 and CDR2 from the germline V gene are WNHNN and SYGVQD (reference sequence). With 7 bases removed from V and 1 base from J, the gap between germline ends came to 10 bases. The CDR3 runs 14 residues. CDR3 amino acids: CASIEQLNTGELFF. CDR3 DNA sequence: TGCGCCAGCATCGAACAGCTGAACACCGGGGAGCTGTTTTTT.

The V call is TRBV25-1, the J call TRBJ1-2; 8 bases agree with TRBD1. J gave up 2 bases and V 4 bases, and 3 bases lay outside the gene matches. The germline V gene has CDR1 MGHDK and CDR2 SYGVNS. There are 14 residues in the CDR3. The CDR3 region has the DNA TGTGCCAGCAGTGGAGACAGGGGAAACTATGGCTACACCTTC. This encodes CASSGDRGNYGYTF.

J is TRBJ2-1 and V is TRBV18; 11 positions match TRBD2. V shed 0 bases and J 1 base; nucleotides not matched to a gene: 5. CDR3 length: 18 amino acids. Germline CDR1 and CDR2: KGHSH and LQKENI. The CDR3 reads CASSPPGLAGGSYNEQFF. Here the CDR3 DNA reads TGTGCCAGCTCACCACCGGGTCTAGCGGGAGGATCCTACAATGAGCAGTTCTTC.

The chain recombines TRBV11-2 with TRBJ1-1; D might be TRBD1 (5 bases). V was cut by 0 bases and J by 4 bases, with 9 bases left in between. The CDR3 spans 14 residues. Germline CDR1 SGHAT, CDR2 FQNNGV. CDR3: CASSLEGGITEAFF. CDR3 coding DNA: TGTGCCAGCAGCTTAGAGGGGGGGATCACTGAAGCTTTCTTT.

This clone appeared a single time. This chain links TRBV27 with TRBJ1-5; possibly TRBD1 for D (6 bases). In germline, CDR1 is MNHEY, CDR2 SMNVEV (reference sequence). V lost 4 bases to trimming and J lost 2 bases, with 12 bases between them. This CDR3 region has 15 residues. The CDR3 here is CASSWSGAGNQPQHF. The CDR3 nucleotides read TGTGCCAGCAGTTGGTCAGGGGCCGGCAATCAGCCCCAGCATTTT.

The chain employs TRBV5-4 and TRBJ2-7; 7 positions agree with TRBD1. This CDR3 is built from 16 residues. Trimming took 4 bases from V and 0 from J; bases not matched to a gene: 10. Germline CDR1 is SGHNT and CDR2 is YYREEE (reference sequence). CDR3 sequence reads: CASSARGQVSSYEQYF. CDR3 nucleotide sequence: TGTGCCAGCAGCGCGAGGGGGCAGGTTAGCTCCTACGAGCAGTACTTC.

The sample holds one count of this clone. The chain joins TRBV7-2 to TRBJ2-7; 9 bases map to TRBD1. In germline, CDR1 is SGHTA, CDR2 FQGNSA. This CDR3 comprises 15 residues. V gave up 5 bases and J gave up 2 bases; unmatched junction bases: 7. This CDR3 is CASSLGQGRPYEQYF. The DNA of the CDR3 is TGTGCCAGCAGCCTAGGACAGGGGAGACCCTACGAGCAGTACTTC.

The chain couples TRBV10-3 to TRBJ1-2; 7 bases are shared with TRBD1. Per the germline V gene, CDR1 is ENHRY and CDR2 is SYGVKD. CDR3 size: 14 residues. V was clipped by 3 bases and J by 4 bases; unmatched bases: 5. CDR3 residues: CAISDGTALYGYTF. CDR3 DNA: TGTGCCATCAGTGATGGGACAGCCCTCTATGGCTACACCTTC.

The chain has TRBV12-2 and TRBJ2-1; the table assigns TRBD2, which was not confirmed against the DNA. TRBV12-2 is a listed pseudogene. The CDR3 loop spans 21 amino acids. CDR3: CASRNRPGLAGGPYSYNEQFF. In DNA form, the CDR3 reads TGTGCAAGTCGCAACCGCCCGGGACTAGCGGGAGGTCCCTACTCCTACAATGAGCAGTTCTTC.

CDR3 in amino acids: CASSPRLAGSYNEQFF. The DNA of the CDR3 is TGCGCCAGCAGCCCCCGGCTAGCGGGCTCCTACAATGAGCAGTTCTTC. The chain uses TRBV4-1 and TRBJ2-1; 8 bases are a match to TRBD2. CDR3 size: 16 residues. The germline gives CDR1 MGHRA, CDR2 YSYEKL. Losses at the gene ends were 4 bases for V and 0 bases for J; bases not matched to a gene: 5.